The rows below give T cell receptor beta chains drawn from one sample of a study of blood T cell repertoires in COVID-19. The repertoire was sequenced with immunoSEQ multiplex PCR; TCRdb's copy has only in-frame clones and lacks some. The repertoire holds about 200,000 clones, approximately 90% seen once, with 0.8% to 1% in the top ten. Input material: peripheral blood. These receptors were taken from a man aged 60 to 69 with COVID-19, enrolled during active disease. CDR3s include the opening cysteine and the closing phenylalanine or tryptophan. The size entry is marked missing in some rows and otherwise reads once, few, many or a size class.

clone_size j_call v_call cdr3_aa
NA TRBJ2-6 TRBV15 CATKDGTEVSGANVLTF
NA TRBJ2-7 TRBV28 CASRREARNEQYF
NA TRBJ2-1 TRBV24-1 CATSDHSRDRYNEQFF
NA TRBJ2-1 TRBV9 CASSALGLGASYNEQFF
once TRBJ1-4 TRBV4-2 CASSQDDKNEKLFF
NA TRBJ2-1 TRBV13 CASSLEREGRIYNEQFF
NA TRBJ2-1 TRBV3-1/TRBV3-2 CASSQGSGGSYNEQFF
once TRBJ2-5 TRBV2 CASREQGAGQETQYF
once TRBJ2-7 TRBV10-3 CAITLTFTYSYEQYF
NA TRBJ2-1 TRBV9 CASSYLSGRDRNEQFF
NA TRBJ2-2 TRBV5-1 CASSLGQTGELFF
NA TRBJ1-2 TRBV2 CASSADLGAARYGYTF
NA TRBJ2-1 TRBV5-4 CASSPGTSGHNEQFF
NA TRBJ2-2 TRBV30 CAWSVLRGGAGELFF
NA TRBJ2-5 TRBV19 CASSWTSGNQETQYF
NA TRBJ2-1 TRBV29-1 CSVATAYNEQFF
NA TRBJ2-7 TRBV3-1/TRBV3-2 CASSQEGLAGQEQYF
few TRBJ2-2 TRBV2 CASSIYRDTGELFF
NA TRBJ1-1 TRBV19 CASREGSLNTEAFF
NA TRBJ1-4 TRBV7-9 CASSLRRTGPTNEKLFF
few TRBJ1-1 TRBV4-1 CASGRDPNREAFF
NA TRBJ2-7 TRBV19 CASSTRQGVGNEQYF
NA TRBJ1-1 TRBV29-1 CSVVRQGVGNAEAFF
NA TRBJ1-2 TRBV19 CASVTASLRGYGYTF
NA TRBJ2-1 TRBV12-3/TRBV12-4 CASRLQGVNEQFF
NA TRBJ2-1 TRBV5-1 CASSLLAEPYNEQFF
NA TRBJ1-2 TRBV19 CASSYQGSYGYTF
NA TRBJ2-7 TRBV24-1 CATSERGLAGRNEQYF
NA TRBJ2-3 TRBV11-2 CASRSIRPGGPDTQYF
NA TRBJ2-3 TRBV19 CASSMTGRSTDTQYF
NA TRBJ2-7 TRBV12-5 CASGLTGTGDAVYEQYF
NA TRBJ2-1 TRBV3-1/TRBV3-2 CASSQRANEQFF
NA TRBJ2-1 TRBV7-9 CASSLRLGGNEQFF
NA TRBJ2-7 TRBV6-6 CASSLASYEQYF
NA TRBJ1-1 TRBV15 CATSSSAGDTEAFF
NA TRBJ2-7 TRBV6-5 CATLTTGFEQYF
NA TRBJ1-5 TRBV6-5 CASERDLYSNQPQHF
NA TRBJ2-7 TRBV28 CARQGEYF
NA TRBJ1-1 TRBV25-1 CASSGTGRTEAFF
NA TRBJ1-2 TRBV27 CASPGYQYGYTF
NA TRBJ2-3 TRBV9 CASSGGGASGSDTQYF
NA TRBJ2-7 TRBV2 CASSTPQMLYEQYF
NA TRBJ1-1 TRBV9 CASSVGPGGWSTEAFF
NA TRBJ2-4 TRBV11-2 CASSREGLAGVQNIQYF
NA TRBJ2-3 TRBV4-2 CASSQDYEGKDTQYF
once TRBJ2-1 TRBV5-1 CASSLSPGISYNEQFF
NA TRBJ1-1 TRBV9 CASSPGTEDEAFF
NA TRBJ2-3 TRBV7-6 CASSRGGTGGLTDTQYF
NA TRBJ2-1 TRBV11-2 CASSLGQGGYNEQFF
once TRBJ2-1 TRBV7-2 CASSLYGTSGGYNEQFF
NA TRBJ2-2 TRBV18 CASSPRLAGLIGELFF
NA TRBJ2-5 TRBV9 CASTTGTSLQETQYF